This TCR beta chain was sequenced in a study of response to subunit inactivated influenza vaccine. The ends lost 1 base at V and 6 bases at J; junction bases unmatched: 5. Germline V gene data show CDR1 as SGHAT and CDR2 as FQNNGV. The length of the CDR3 is 16 residues. A single record per CDR3 protein comes from TCRdb applying MiXCR to the RT-PCR reads. Of hundreds of thousands of distinct CDR3 sequences in the sample, approximately 24% were seen once. V and J are TRBV11-2 and TRBJ2-2, with 10 bases identical to TRBD2. The clonotype was recovered from a man aged 50-60 years who received an inactivated influenza vaccine. The sample in question was CD4+ T cells sorted from PBMCs, obtained around 5 days after vaccination. In DNA, the CDR3 is TGTGCCAGCAGCTTAGCAGCGGGAGGGAGAGCCGGGGAGCTGTTTTTT. Encoded protein: CASSLAAGGRAGELFF.